This T cell receptor (beta chain) was identified in a study of blood T cells in healthy people across ages. The study recruited healthy Caucasian donors from Russia who were aged about 6 to 100. V was trimmed by 6 bases and J by 3 bases, leaving 13 bases between them. The CDR3 is made up of 13 amino acids. The V gene's germline CDR1 is SQVTM and CDR2 ANQGSEA. This clonotype was counted many times. Using a J-beta primer mix together with a sample-barcoded 5' primer, a second PCR was run for roughly 6 to 12 cycles. TCRdb passed the 5' RACE reads through MiXCR, listing each CDR3 protein once. This table holds about 640,000 distinct CDR3 sequences, approximately 40% found once.

This TCR was sampled from a man older than 75 in good health. The genes are TRBV29-1 and TRBJ2-3; D may match TRBD1 or TRBD2 (6 bases each). The sample was blood. The CDR3 region is CSVVGGLTDTQYF. The CDR3 nucleotides read TGCAGCGTAGTGGGGGGCCTGACAGATACGCAGTATTTT.